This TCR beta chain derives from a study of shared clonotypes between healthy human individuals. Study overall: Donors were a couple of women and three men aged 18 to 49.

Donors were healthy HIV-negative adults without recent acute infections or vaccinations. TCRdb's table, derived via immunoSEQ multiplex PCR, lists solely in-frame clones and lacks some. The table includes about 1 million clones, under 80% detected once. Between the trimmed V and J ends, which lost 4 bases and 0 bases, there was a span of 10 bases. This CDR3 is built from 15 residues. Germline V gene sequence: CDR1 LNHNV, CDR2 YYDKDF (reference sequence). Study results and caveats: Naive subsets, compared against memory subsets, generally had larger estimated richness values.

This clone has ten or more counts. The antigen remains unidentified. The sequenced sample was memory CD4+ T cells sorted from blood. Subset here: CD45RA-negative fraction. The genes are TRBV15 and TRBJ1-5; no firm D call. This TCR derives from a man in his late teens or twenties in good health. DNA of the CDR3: TGTGCCACCAGCATAGGACGGGATAGCAATCAGCCCCAGCATTTT. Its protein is CATSIGRDSNQPQHF.